This paragraph covers one TCR beta chain sequence. Antigen unknown. V lost 5 bases to trimming and J lost 0 bases, with 16 bases between them. The length of the CDR3 is 16 residues. The germline V gene has CDR1 SGHDT and CDR2 YYEEEE. Data came from immunoSEQ multiplex PCR; TCRdb stores just in-frame clones and leaves some out. The table lists under 85,000 clones, less than 95% of them singletons, with approximately 1.2% in the top ten. This record belongs to a study of graft-versus-host responses after intestinal transplantation. Overall study: The study gave all recipients anti-thymocyte globulin induction, then tacrolimus and steroids for about 3 years.

The material was unstimulated CD8+ T cells sorted from spleen or lymph node cells, obtained before intestinal transplant. This rearrangement joins TRBV5-6 to TRBJ2-3, with D possibly TRBD2 on 5 matching bases. The clonotype comes from a human donor who received an intestinal transplant. The CDR3: CASREEVGSSTDTQYF. In DNA, the CDR3 is TGTGCCAGCAGGGAGGAGGTCGGTTCTAGCACAGATACGCAGTATTTT.